Listed below are T cell receptor beta chains from one sample, sequenced in a study of blood T cell repertoires in COVID-19. TCRdb's copy holds only in-frame clones and misses some; the assay was immunoSEQ multiplex PCR. The sample includes 130,000 to 150,000 clones, 84% seen only once; the top ten take 4.5% to 6%. Input material: PBMCs or T cells enriched from blood (not recorded which). The receptors come from a man in his forties with acute COVID-19. CDR3s include the opening cysteine and the closing phenylalanine or tryptophan. D genes are given only for firm matches. Clone size is shown for a subset of rows, as once, few, many or a class of expanded clone.

.	.	TRBV27	TRBJ1-1	CASSLNRVNTEAFF	TGTGCCAGCAGTTTAAACAGGGTGAACACTGAAGCTTTCTTT
.	TRBD2	TRBV5-8	TRBJ2-1	CASSFGLAGVYEQFF	TGTGCCAGCAGCTTCGGGCTAGCGGGAGTCTATGAGCAGTTCTTC
.	.	TRBV28	TRBJ1-1	CASSLFDSQAFF	TGTGCCAGCAGTTTGTTCGACAGCCAAGCTTTCTTT
.	.	TRBV28	TRBJ2-2	CASRYTGGPDGELFF	TGTGCCAGCAGATATACCGGGGGGCCAGACGGGGAGCTGTTTTTT
.	.	TRBV10-3	TRBJ2-5	CAISGTGGETQYF	TGTGCCATCAGTGGTACCGGGGGAGAGACCCAGTACTTC
.	.	TRBV6-2/TRBV6-3	TRBJ2-7	CASSFRDFLSGYEQYF	TGTGCCAGCAGTTTCCGGGACTTCCTATCGGGCTACGAGCAGTACTTC
.	TRBD2	TRBV5-1	TRBJ2-7	CASSLGSTSGLPLEQYF	TGCGCCAGCAGCTTGGGTTCGACTAGCGGCCTCCCTCTCGAGCAGTACTTC
.	TRBD2	TRBV7-9	TRBJ2-5	CASSLRREGLGTQYF	TGTGCCAGCAGCTTGAGGCGGGAGGGCCTCGGGACCCAGTACTTC
.	.	TRBV3-1/TRBV3-2	TRBJ1-2	CASSQAPGESYGYTF	TGTGCCAGCAGCCAAGCGCCGGGAGAAAGCTATGGCTACACCTTC
.	TRBD1	TRBV4-2	TRBJ2-2	CASSQERGQGITGELFF	TGTGCCAGCAGCCAAGAACGAGGACAGGGGATCACCGGGGAGCTGTTTTTT
.	TRBD1	TRBV3-1/TRBV3-2	TRBJ1-4	CASSQGDRGRWEKLFF	TGTGCCAGCAGCCAGGGGGACAGGGGGCGATGGGAAAAACTGTTTTTT
.	TRBD2	TRBV19	TRBJ2-1	CASSIISGGYNEQFF	TGTGCCAGTAGTATAATTAGCGGGGGTTACAATGAGCAGTTCTTC
once	.	TRBV15	TRBJ1-3	CATSRDGAGNTIYF	TGTGCCACCAGCAGAGACGGAGCGGGAAACACCATATATTTT
once	TRBD1	TRBV28	TRBJ1-5	CASSLYGQGNQPQHF	TGTGCCAGCAGCCTATATGGACAGGGCAATCAGCCCCAGCATTTT
.	TRBD2	TRBV24-1	TRBJ2-1	CATSDLPLAGGNGEQFF	TGTGCCACCAGTGATTTGCCGCTAGCGGGAGGAAATGGTGAGCAGTTCTTC
.	.	TRBV2	TRBJ2-7	CASKDQGSSYEQYF	TGTGCCAGCAAGGACCAAGGGAGCTCCTACGAGCAGTACTTC
few	TRBD2	TRBV3-1/TRBV3-2	TRBJ2-1	CASSQVGLALVMSEQFF	TGTGCCAGCAGCCAAGTGGGACTAGCTTTGGTCATGAGTGAGCAGTTCTTC
.	.	TRBV2	TRBJ1-2	CASSILRETGGYTF	TGTGCCAGCAGTATCCTCCGGGAGACGGGTGGCTACACCTTC
.	TRBD2	TRBV5-5	TRBJ2-7	CASSLGGTSGYEQYF	TGTGCCAGCAGCTTGGGCGGGACTAGCGGTTACGAGCAGTACTTC
once	.	TRBV9	TRBJ1-1	CASSVDSRPEAFF	TGTGCCAGCAGCGTAGACAGTCGTCCTGAAGCTTTCTTT
.	.	TRBV5-4	TRBJ1-6	CASTLGGGNSPLHF	TGTGCCAGCACCCTCGGGGGAGGTAATTCACCCCTCCACTTT
.	.	TRBV19	TRBJ2-7	CASSIDGAGGEQYF	TGTGCCAGTAGTATTGACGGGGCCGGGGGCGAGCAGTACTTC
.	TRBD1	TRBV5-1	TRBJ2-1	CASSRTGRNEQFF	TGCGCCAGCAGCAGGACAGGGAGAAATGAGCAGTTCTTC
.	TRBD1	TRBV2	TRBJ1-6	CASSDVEGQGAENSPLHF	TGTGCCAGCAGTGATGTCGAAGGACAGGGGGCCGAAAATTCACCCCTCCACTTT
.	TRBD2	TRBV28	TRBJ2-7	CASSTGLDMGQYF	TGTGCCAGCAGTACGGGACTAGATATGGGGCAGTACTTC
.	TRBD2	TRBV4-3	TRBJ2-1	CASSYFSGASSSYNEQFF	TGCGCCAGCAGCTATTTTAGCGGGGCCTCGAGCTCCTACAATGAGCAGTTCTTC
once	.	TRBV7-2	TRBJ1-1	CASSLPGWRTGTEAFF	TGTGCCAGCAGCTTACCTGGGTGGCGTACAGGGACTGAAGCTTTCTTT
few	TRBD2	TRBV5-1	TRBJ2-5	CASRRGGLQETQYF	TGCGCCAGCAGACGCGGGGGGCTTCAAGAGACCCAGTACTTC
.	.	TRBV10-3	TRBJ2-2	CAISVVPNTGELFF	TGTGCCATCAGTGTAGTCCCGAACACCGGGGAGCTGTTTTTT